A selection of T cell receptor beta chains follows, all from one sample in a study of cytomegalovirus exposure and HLA in healthy donors. This table comes from immunoSEQ multiplex PCR, and its TCRdb copy is limited to in-frame clones, with some not included. The sample lists around 170,000 clones; over 70% were seen once. The sequencing sample was made of PBMCs. The receptors derive from a man between 45 and 60 years old in good health and CMV-seropositive. The CDR3 runs from the conserved cysteine through the conserved F or W. The D gene is left open where the match is weak. Some rows have no size entry. The others give once, few or many, or a class for an expanded clone.

cdr3_aa: CASSKGTVNEKLFF
cdr3_nt: TGTGCCAGTAGTAAAGGGACAGTAAATGAAAAACTGTTTTTT
j_call: TRBJ1-4
d_call: TRBD1
clone_size: .
v_call: TRBV19

cdr3_aa: CASSSKGLAGVTQYF
cdr3_nt: TGTGCCAGCAGCTCGAAGGGACTAGCGGGAGTTACGCAGTATTTT
j_call: TRBJ2-3
d_call: TRBD2
clone_size: .
v_call: TRBV11-3

cdr3_aa: CASSSLGGEDTEAFF
cdr3_nt: TGTGCCAGCTCATCCTTAGGGGGCGAGGACACTGAAGCTTTCTTT
j_call: TRBJ1-1
d_call: TRBD1
clone_size: .
v_call: TRBV18

cdr3_aa: CASSPGKTAYSSYSNQPQHF
cdr3_nt: TGTGCCAGCAGCCCAGGAAAGACAGCGTATAGCTCCTATAGCAATCAGCCCCAGCATTTT
j_call: TRBJ1-5
d_call: .
clone_size: .
v_call: TRBV11-3

cdr3_aa: CASSQELRTDTQYF
cdr3_nt: TGTGCCAGCAGCCAAGAACTAAGGACAGATACGCAGTATTTT
j_call: TRBJ2-3
d_call: .
clone_size: .
v_call: TRBV14

cdr3_aa: CASSQGRIAGGRGSGANVLTF
cdr3_nt: TGCGCCAGCAGCCAAGGTCGAATAGCGGGGGGCCGAGGCTCTGGGGCCAACGTCCTGACTTTC
j_call: TRBJ2-6
d_call: TRBD2
clone_size: few
v_call: TRBV4-1

cdr3_aa: CASSRPGLAGYNEQFF
cdr3_nt: TGTGCCAGCAGTCGGCCGGGACTAGCGGGATACAATGAGCAGTTCTTC
j_call: TRBJ2-1
d_call: TRBD2
clone_size: .
v_call: TRBV5-5

cdr3_aa: CAWSVADFNEKLFF
cdr3_nt: TGTGCCTGGAGTGTAGCTGATTTTAATGAAAAACTGTTTTTT
j_call: TRBJ1-4
d_call: .
clone_size: .
v_call: TRBV30

cdr3_aa: CASNPYPPGGNSPLHF
cdr3_nt: TGTGCCAGCAATCCTTATCCCCCTGGGGGGAATTCACCCCTCCACTTT
j_call: TRBJ1-6
d_call: .
clone_size: .
v_call: TRBV28

cdr3_aa: CASSWTGTSSGNTIYF
cdr3_nt: TGTGCCAGCAGTTGGACAGGGACCTCCTCTGGAAACACCATATATTTT
j_call: TRBJ1-3
d_call: TRBD1
clone_size: few
v_call: TRBV6-5

cdr3_aa: CASSVRGRTDTQYF
cdr3_nt: TGTGCCAGCAGCGTACGCGGGAGGACAGATACGCAGTATTTT
j_call: TRBJ2-3
d_call: TRBD2
clone_size: .
v_call: TRBV9

cdr3_aa: CASSAGQGFMNTEAFF
cdr3_nt: TGTGCCAGCAGCGCGGGACAGGGATTTATGAACACTGAAGCTTTCTTT
j_call: TRBJ1-1
d_call: TRBD1
clone_size: .
v_call: TRBV9

cdr3_aa: CASSFPSRDYGYTF
cdr3_nt: TGTGCCAGCAGCTTTCCGTCCCGGGACTATGGCTACACCTTC
j_call: TRBJ1-2
d_call: .
clone_size: .
v_call: TRBV13

cdr3_aa: CASSPKSGGATEQFF
cdr3_nt: TGTGCCAGCAGCCCCAAAAGCGGGGGGGCAACGGAGCAGTTCTTC
j_call: TRBJ2-1
d_call: TRBD2
clone_size: .
v_call: TRBV7-2

cdr3_aa: CASSHRWEDEQYF
cdr3_nt: TGTGCCAGCAGCCACCGGTGGGAGGACGAGCAGTACTTC
j_call: TRBJ2-7
d_call: .
clone_size: .
v_call: TRBV7-2

cdr3_aa: CASSSGTGSNTQYF
cdr3_nt: TGTGCCAGCAGCTCCGGGACAGGGTCGAATACGCAGTATTTT
j_call: TRBJ2-3
d_call: TRBD1
clone_size: .
v_call: TRBV7-3

cdr3_aa: CASSPSWGGVKTQYF
cdr3_nt: TGCGCCAGCAGCCCCTCCTGGGGCGGGGTAAAGACCCAGTACTTC
j_call: TRBJ2-5
d_call: .
clone_size: .
v_call: TRBV5-1

cdr3_aa: CASSQGTGKSYEQYF
cdr3_nt: TGCGCCAGCAGCCAAGGGACAGGGAAATCCTACGAGCAGTACTTC
j_call: TRBJ2-7
d_call: TRBD1
clone_size: .
v_call: TRBV4-3

cdr3_aa: CASSLGDRGGKLQFF
cdr3_nt: TGTGCCAGCAGCTTAGGAGATCGGGGCGGGAAACTGCAGTTCTTC
j_call: TRBJ2-1
d_call: .
clone_size: .
v_call: TRBV7-2

cdr3_aa: CASSLFRGGYTF
cdr3_nt: TGTGCCAGCAGTTTGTTCAGGGGTGGCTACACCTTC
j_call: TRBJ1-2
d_call: .
clone_size: few
v_call: TRBV28

cdr3_aa: CASSSTGYSYEQYF
cdr3_nt: TGTGCCAGCAGCTCGACAGGGTACTCCTACGAGCAGTACTTC
j_call: TRBJ2-7
d_call: TRBD1
clone_size: .
v_call: TRBV6-1

cdr3_aa: CASSLRAGGLETQYF
cdr3_nt: TGCGCCAGCAGCCTTAGGGCGGGAGGGCTAGAGACCCAGTACTTC
j_call: TRBJ2-5
d_call: TRBD2
clone_size: .
v_call: TRBV5-1

cdr3_aa: CASSPGLLAGGQPEQFF
cdr3_nt: TGTGCCAGCTCACCAGGGCTGCTAGCGGGGGGGCAACCTGAGCAGTTCTTC
j_call: TRBJ2-1
d_call: TRBD2
clone_size: once
v_call: TRBV18

cdr3_aa: CASSPPPLAYEQFF
cdr3_nt: TGTGCCAGCAGCCCGCCTCCCCTAGCATACGAGCAGTTCTTC
j_call: TRBJ2-1
d_call: .
clone_size: .
v_call: TRBV11-2

cdr3_aa: CSVDLTGTGGSQHF
cdr3_nt: TGCAGCGTTGATCTTACGGGGACAGGGGGGTCCCAGCATTTT
j_call: TRBJ1-5
d_call: TRBD1
clone_size: few
v_call: TRBV29-1

cdr3_aa: CASNERQGSGYTF
cdr3_nt: TGTGCCAGTAACGAGCGACAGGGGAGTGGCTACACCTTC
j_call: TRBJ1-2
d_call: TRBD1
clone_size: .
v_call: TRBV6-5

cdr3_aa: CASILSGSSTGELFF
cdr3_nt: TGTGCCAGCATTCTCAGCGGGAGTAGCACCGGGGAGCTGTTTTTT
j_call: TRBJ2-2
d_call: TRBD2
clone_size: .
v_call: TRBV2